The clone carrying this TCR beta chain was seen many times. These data belong to a study of early T cells in non-severe SARS-CoV-2 infection. In TCRdb, the 5' RACE reads were re-called with MiXCR into one record per CDR3 protein. This table holds tens of thousands of distinct CDR3 sequences, less than 15% found once. This CDR3 has 13 residues. V was pared by 4 bases and J by 4 bases, with 10 bases between. CDR1 is MNHEY and CDR2 is SVGAGI in the germline V gene. This sequence was found in an adult who was a healthcare worker with PCR-confirmed SARS-CoV-2 infection or an uninfected control (not recorded which). V gene TRBV6-5 combines with J gene TRBJ1-2; possible D gene TRBD1, 5 bases. The source material was whole blood. CDR3 in DNA: TGTGCCAGCAGTTGGCGGGGACCCTATGGCTACACCTTC. Amino acids: CASSWRGPYGYTF.